This TCR beta chain was documented in a study of response to subunit inactivated influenza vaccine (dated by TCRdb to 2016 to 2019). Context from the whole study: The study used deep quantitative T cell receptor repertoire profiling to track responses to a trivalent subunit inactivated influenza vaccine. Points the paper makes about the study in general: The authors suggested that each seasonal influenza vaccination may recruit only a limited number of new T cells.

Comment on this clonotype: It lacks a known antigen. Per-nucleotide qualities are absent, and no much larger clonotype sits a single base away.

CDR1 MNHEY and CDR2 SVGEGT were looked up in the germline V gene. The trim is 5 bases for V and 4 bases for J, with a gap of 10 bases between the germline ends. The CDR3 numbers 13 residues from cysteine through phenylalanine. The DNA shown is the 39-base CDR3, in frame from base 1. Library prep was done by RT-PCR. Sequencer: Illumina HiSeq 2500. The raw public reads went through TCRdb reprocessing: fastp at Q25, MiXCR clone calling, in-frame beta chains kept. Every entry covers one CDR3 protein and lists the most common genes and DNA from its rows. This sample comprises about 620,000 distinct CDR3 sequences, roughly 12% of them detected only once. Jointly, the top ten make up approximately 10% of the sample. A further study also used this sample, focusing on T cells expressing NK-cell markers. The second study's paper adds: 5'RACE template switching, by which a universal primer site and unique molecular identifiers were added, was used to make TCR beta cDNA libraries. TCR beta-chain repertoires were profiled in sorted CD3+CD56+NKG2C+, CD3+CD56+NKG2C- and CD3+CD56-NKG2C+ T-cell subsets from several donors. Seven of the eight sequenced donors were HCMV-seropositive and one was HCMV-seronegative. In several experiments an anti-gammadeltaTCR antibody was added to restrict sorting to alphabetaTCR-expressing T cells. For roughly 6 donors, the dominant CD3+CD56+NKG2C+ clonotypes were among the top 10 CD8+ clonotypes and accounted for roughly 1.0-8% of CD8+ T cells. Those dominant clonotypes were again the most abundant among CD3+CD56-NKG2C+ cells in a few donors, at about 28.3-65%. It remained unclear whether the expanded NKG2C-expressing T cell clones were specific for HCMV antigens. The study sequenced eight donors, all healthy volunteers chosen at random: three men and five women. HCMV serostatus was determined by detecting HCMV-specific IgG in serum with a commercial ELISA kit. Ficoll density gradient centrifugation was used to isolate peripheral blood mononuclear cells from blood. For more than five donors, bulk peripheral blood T-cell repertoires were also sequenced from unsorted PBMC. cDNA synthesis was primed from the TCR beta constant segment, followed by two successive PCR amplification steps. The libraries were sequenced on Illumina HiSeq 2000/2500, MiSeq or NextSeq, producing 2 x 150 bp reads. MIGEC handled demultiplexing of the reads and grouping by UMI, while MiTCR was used to assemble and quantify clonotypes. To remove erroneous sequences, TCR cDNA sequences were retained only when supported by two or more reads. The tcR package was used for downstream repertoire analysis, with clonotypes matched between fractions based on CDR3 nucleotide sequence plus V segment. Antigen specificity was annotated against VDJdb with VDJmatch, allowing one amino acid substitution in CDR3.

The TCR was taken from a man in his fifties who received an inactivated influenza vaccine. Donor details come from another sample of the same person, matched by shared clones. The V and J segments used are TRBV6-2 or TRBV6-3 and TRBJ2-3; confidence is insufficient to name the D gene. The specimen comprised PBMCs from blood, sampled on the day of vaccination. The nucleotide sequence reads TGTGCCAGCAGTCCAGAGTTTGCAGATACGCAGTATTTT. Its coded protein is CASSPEFADTQYF.